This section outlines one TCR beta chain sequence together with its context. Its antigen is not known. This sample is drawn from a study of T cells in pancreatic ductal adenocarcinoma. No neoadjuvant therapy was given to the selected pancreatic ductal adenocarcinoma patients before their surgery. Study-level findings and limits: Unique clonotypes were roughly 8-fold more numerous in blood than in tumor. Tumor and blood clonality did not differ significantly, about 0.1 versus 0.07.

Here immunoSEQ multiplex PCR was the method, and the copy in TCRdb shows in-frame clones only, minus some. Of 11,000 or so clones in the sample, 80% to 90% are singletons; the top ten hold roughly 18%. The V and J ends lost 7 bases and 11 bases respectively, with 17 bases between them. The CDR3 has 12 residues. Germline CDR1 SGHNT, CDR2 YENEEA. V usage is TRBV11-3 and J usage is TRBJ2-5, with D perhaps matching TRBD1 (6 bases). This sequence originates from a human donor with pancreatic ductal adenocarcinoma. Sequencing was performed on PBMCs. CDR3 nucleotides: TGTGCCAGCACCCCAAAGGGGGAGAGACAGTACTTC. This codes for CASTPKGERQYF.